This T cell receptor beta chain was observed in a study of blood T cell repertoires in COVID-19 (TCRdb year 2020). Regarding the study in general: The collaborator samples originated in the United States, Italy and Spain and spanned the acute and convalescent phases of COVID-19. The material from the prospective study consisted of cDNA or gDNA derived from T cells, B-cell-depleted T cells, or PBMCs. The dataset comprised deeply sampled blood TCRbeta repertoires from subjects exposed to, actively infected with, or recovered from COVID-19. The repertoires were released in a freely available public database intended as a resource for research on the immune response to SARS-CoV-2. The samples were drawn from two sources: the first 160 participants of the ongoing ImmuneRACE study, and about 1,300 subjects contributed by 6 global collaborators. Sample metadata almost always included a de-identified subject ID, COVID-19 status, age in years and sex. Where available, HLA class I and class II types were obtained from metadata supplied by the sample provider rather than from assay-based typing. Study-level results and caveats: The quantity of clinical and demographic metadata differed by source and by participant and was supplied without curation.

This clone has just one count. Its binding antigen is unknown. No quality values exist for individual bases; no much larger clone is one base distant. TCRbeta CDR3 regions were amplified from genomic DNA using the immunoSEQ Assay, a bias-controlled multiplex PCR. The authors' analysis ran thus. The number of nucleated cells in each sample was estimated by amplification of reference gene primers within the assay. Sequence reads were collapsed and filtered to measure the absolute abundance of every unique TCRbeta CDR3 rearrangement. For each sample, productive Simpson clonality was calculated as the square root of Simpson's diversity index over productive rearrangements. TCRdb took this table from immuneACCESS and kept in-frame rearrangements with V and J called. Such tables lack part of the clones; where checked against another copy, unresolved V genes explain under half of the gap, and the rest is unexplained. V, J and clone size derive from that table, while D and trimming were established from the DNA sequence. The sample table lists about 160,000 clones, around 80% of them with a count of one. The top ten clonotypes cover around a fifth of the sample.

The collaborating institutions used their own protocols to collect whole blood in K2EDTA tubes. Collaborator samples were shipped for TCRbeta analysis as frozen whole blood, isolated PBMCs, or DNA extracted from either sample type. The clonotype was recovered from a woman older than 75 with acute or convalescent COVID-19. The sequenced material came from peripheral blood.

The CDR3: CASSPQGEVLSTEAFF. The nucleotides are TGTGCCAGCAGCCCACAGGGAGAGGTGCTGAGTACTGAAGCTTTCTTT. The sequence links TRBV7-9 to TRBJ1-1; the D gene is perhaps TRBD1, from 6 matching bases. CDR3 length: 16 amino acids, cysteine to phenylalanine. Only the CDR3 DNA is retained, 48 bases long and in frame from the first base. Via the germline V gene (reference sequence), CDR1 is SEHNR and CDR2 FQNEAQ. V and J are truncated by 5 bases and 5 bases respectively, leaving an intervening sequence of 21 bases.